The clone carrying this TCR beta chain was observed a handful of times. What it recognizes is unknown. Preparing the TCRbeta library involved the use of unique molecular identifiers. TCRdb analysed the PCR reads with MiXCR anew, one entry per CDR3 protein. The repertoire holds fewer than 550,000 distinct CDR3 sequences, with approximately 10% as singletons. This sample was taken from a study of T-cell reconstitution after alpha-beta-depleted transplantation in children. Regarding the study as a whole: T-cell counts and diversity at one year post-transplant came mainly from newly produced T cells. It was reported that alpha-beta T cells came from several hundred expanded graft clones (about two months after transplant). Surviving recipient T cells and thymic progenitors accounted for the high day-60 TCRbeta diversity observed in some patients.

Trimming removed 0 bases at V and 4 bases at J, with 18 bases between. The CDR3 consists of 17 residues. The germline V gene encodes CDR1 MNHEY and CDR2 SVGAGI. The clonotype comes from a female patient aged 2-15 years who had a stem cell transplant for aplastic anemia, so the T cells may come from the graft donor. Material: PBMCs, mostly from graft donor cells, obtained 180 days after TCRalphabeta/CD19-depleted stem cell transplant. V is TRBV6-5 and J is TRBJ1-2; D perhaps matches TRBD1 (5 bases). The CDR3 nucleotides are TGTGCCAGCAGTTACTCCTTCTACAGGACTGGGAGCTATGGCTACACCTTC. Translated: CASSYSFYRTGSYGYTF.